This T cell receptor beta chain was identified during a study of blood T cell repertoires in COVID-19. CDR3 length: 13 residues. Germline V gives CDR1 MNHEY, CDR2 SVGEGT. Deletions cut 4 bases from V and 2 bases from J, with 6 bases between. Under the authors' procedure: Amplification of reference gene primers provided the estimated nucleated cell counts. TCRdb's copy holds only in-frame clones and misses some; the assay was immunoSEQ multiplex PCR. V and J calls and clone size come straight from that table; D and trimming were deduced from the DNA. The table records 310,000 or so clones, roughly 84% of them present only once.

The chain uses TRBV6-2 or TRBV6-3 and TRBJ1-5; D is undetermined. The source material was peripheral blood. The receptor comes from a man aged 50 to 60 with active or convalescent COVID-19. CDR3 coding DNA: TGTGCCAGCAGTTTTAATCGCAATCAGCCCCAGCATTTT. It encodes CASSFNRNQPQHF.